What follows are 18 T cell receptor beta chains derived from one specimen sequenced in a study of CDR3 diversity in severe acne. MiXCR, run by TCRdb on the PCR reads, gives a single entry per CDR3 protein. The top ten clones hold roughly 10% of a sample with around 85,000 distinct CDR3 sequences, roughly 49% of them seen once. Input material: blood. The receptors were sampled from a male donor with severe acne vulgaris.

On this clonotype: This CDR3 fails to terminate in the conserved phenylalanine or tryptophan, so it likely reflects a read error. It is unclear where the CDR3 begins or ends on the DNA, so no DNA is shown, and the CDR3 is as TCRdb lists it. V is TRBV12-3 or TRBV12-4 and J is TRBJ2-1; no check of the table's D call, TRBD2, against the DNA was made. From its first to its last residue, the CDR3 has 8 amino acids. The CDR3 protein is CASSFPSG.

This clonotype was seen many times. The chain joins TRBV19 to TRBJ1-6; 8 bases line up with TRBD1. The V and J ends lost 9 bases and 7 bases, in that order; junction bases with no gene match: 8. The CDR3 runs to 14 residues. Per the germline V gene, CDR1 is LNHDA and CDR2 is SQIVND (reference sequence). CDR3 nucleotides: TGTGCCAGCCAGGGGGCAGCGGGGAATTCACCCCTCCACTTT. This encodes CASQGAAGNSPLHF.

This clonotype occurred many times. The chain uses TRBV7-9 and TRBJ2-7; D call uncertain. The CDR3 is made up of 13 amino acids. V lost 3 bases and J 4 bases, leaving 10 bases between the germline ends. Germline-derived CDR1 and CDR2 are SEHNR and FQNEAQ (reference sequence). This CDR3 is CASSLAFLYEQYF. DNA for the CDR3: TGTGCCAGCAGCTTGGCATTTCTATACGAGCAGTACTTC.

This clonotype was seen ten or more times. V gene TRBV20-1 combines with J gene TRBJ1-2; 7 bases fit TRBD1. The CDR3 spans 13 residues. Germline loops: CDR1 DFQATT, CDR2 SNEGSKA (reference sequence). Losses at the gene ends were 6 bases for V and 4 bases for J; bases not matched to a gene: 8. The CDR3 protein is CSALHRQGYGYTF. In DNA, the CDR3 is TGCAGTGCCCTCCACCGACAGGGCTATGGCTACACCTTC.

This clonotype was found a few times. The V call is TRBV5-1, the J call TRBJ1-1; unclear D gene. The CDR3 length is 14 residues. The V gene's germline CDR1 is SGHRS and CDR2 YFSETQ. Trimming left V 2 bases short and J 1 base short, with 9 bases between. The chain's CDR3 is CASSFGPGNTEAFF. The CDR3 bases are TGCGCCAGCAGCTTCGGACCGGGGAACACTGAAGCTTTCTTT.

The genes are TRBV20-1 and TRBJ2-5; 7 nucleotides line up with TRBD2. Germline values: CDR1 DFQATT, CDR2 SNEGSKA (reference sequence). V lost 2 bases, J lost 3 bases, and 9 bases stayed unmatched. The length of the CDR3 is 15 residues. The chain's CDR3 is CSARPDPRGEETQYF. The CDR3 DNA reads TGCAGTGCTAGACCGGACCCCCGGGGGGAAGAGACCCAGTACTTC.

This rearrangement joins TRBV24-1 to TRBJ1-5; D gene ambiguous. V was trimmed by 2 bases and J by 5 bases, leaving 9 bases between them. The CDR3 length is 14 residues. Germline CDR1 and CDR2: KGHDR and SFDVKD. The DNA of the CDR3 is TGTGCCACCAGTGATTCGCTGGATTATCAGCCCCAGCATTTT. As protein: CATSDSLDYQPQHF.

This rearrangement joins TRBV7-8 to TRBJ2-5, with D tentatively TRBD1 or TRBD2 (5 bases each). This CDR3 contains 16 residues. The V and J ends lost 5 bases and 5 bases respectively, with 21 bases between them. The germline V gene has CDR1 SGHVS and CDR2 FQNEAQ. The CDR3, as DNA: TGTGCCAGCAGCGTATTACGGGACCCCGGTGGGGAGACCCAGTACTTC. Protein: CASSVLRDPGGETQYF.

DNA of the CDR3: TGCAGTGCTACCGGGACCACAGATACGCAGTATTTT. Its translation: CSATGTTDTQYF. The V and J genes are TRBV20-1 and TRBJ2-3; TRBD1 or TRBD2 may be the D gene (5 bases each). CDR3 length: 12 residues. Germline loops: CDR1 DFQATT, CDR2 SNEGSKA (reference sequence). With 4 bases removed from V and 2 bases from J, the gap between germline ends came to 7 bases.

The V gene is TRBV28, the J gene TRBJ1-2, with unresolved D. The ends were cut back, 10 bases at V and 3 bases at J, with 9 bases in the middle. Germline V gives CDR1 MDHEN, CDR2 SYDVKM. The CDR3 is 11 amino acids. This CDR3 is CATTEDYGYTF. CDR3 bases: TGTGCCACCACAGAAGACTATGGCTACACCTTC.

The chain is built from TRBV7-3 and TRBJ2-3; TRBD2 matches at 10 bases. This CDR3 region has 12 residues. V lost 6 bases to trimming and J lost 8 bases; unmatched junction nucleotides: 2. CDR1 is SGHTA and CDR2 is FQGTGA in the germline V gene. This CDR3 is CASSRLAGTQYF. The CDR3 nucleotides read TGTGCCAGCAGTCGACTAGCGGGTACGCAGTATTTT.

This sequence joins TRBV13 and TRBJ2-5; tentatively, D is TRBD2 (6 bases). Between the trimmed V and J ends, which lost 0 bases and 5 bases, there was a span of 19 bases. Germline values: CDR1 PRHDT, CDR2 FYEKMQ (reference sequence). CDR3 length equals 17 residues. Here the CDR3 reads CASSLGGNSGPRETQYF. CDR3 nucleotide sequence: TGTGCCAGCAGCTTAGGCGGTAATAGCGGCCCGCGGGAGACCCAGTACTTC.

The table lists this clonotype with a few counts. This CDR3 reads CASSPGTKTQYF. CDR3 DNA sequence: TGTGCCAGCAGTCCGGGAACGAAGACCCAGTACTTC. V and J are TRBV4-2 and TRBJ2-5; a weak D match, TRBD2 (5 bases). The CDR3 spans 12 residues. The germline gives CDR1 LGHNA, CDR2 YNFKEQ. Trimming removed 6 bases at V and 6 bases at J, with 11 bases between.

The rearrangement joins TRBV9 to TRBJ1-1; D unresolved. This CDR3 comprises 14 residues. CDR1 SGDLS and CDR2 YYNGEE come from the germline V gene. V was clipped by 0 bases and J by 0 bases, with 6 bases between them. The CDR3 reads CASSVGGMNTEAFF. As DNA, the CDR3 is TGTGCCAGCAGCGTAGGAGGGATGAACACTGAAGCTTTCTTT.

The genes are TRBV28 and TRBJ2-7; 7 nucleotides align to TRBD1. This CDR3 is built from 14 residues. CDR1 is MDHEN and CDR2 is SYDVKM in the germline V gene. The trim removed 6 bases at V and 0 bases at J, leaving 5 bases unmatched. The DNA of the CDR3 is TGTGCCAGCAGCTCGACAGGGTTCTCCTACGAGCAGTACGTC. Translated: CASSSTGFSYEQYV.

Here the CDR3 reads CAISESRQASGNTIYF. The CDR3 DNA sequence: TGTGCCATCAGTGAGTCGAGGCAGGCTTCCGGAAACACCATATATTTT. The chain recombines TRBV10-3 with TRBJ1-3; no clear D. CDR1 and CDR2 from the germline V gene are ENHRY and SYGVKD. Trimming stripped 0 bases from V and 4 bases from J, with 13 bases between. This CDR3 spans 16 amino acids.

This chain joins TRBV29-1 and TRBJ2-5, with 7 bases that match TRBD2. Germline CDR1 and CDR2: SQVTM and ANQGSEA. The CDR3 covers 16 residues. The V gene end was trimmed by 2 bases and the J gene end by 1 base; junction bases not matched to a gene: 10. CDR3 in DNA: TGCAGCGTTGAAAAGGCTAGCGGCATTATCCAAGAGACCCAGTACTTC. Encoded protein: CSVEKASGIIQETQYF. Using reference TRBV29-1 and TRBJ2-5 for the parts outside the CDR3, the full variable domain is SAVISQKPSRDICQRGTSLTIQCQVDSQVTMMFWYRQQPGQSLTLIATANQGSEATYESGFVIDKFPISRPNLTFSTLTVSNMSPEDSSIYLCSVEKASGIIQETQYFGPGTRLLVL.

This clonotype was picked up many times. The CDR3 DNA reads TGTGCCAGCAGTTTAGATGCTTTCAACTACGAGCAGTACTTC. It specifies CASSLDAFNYEQYF. This chain connects TRBV27 to TRBJ2-7; D ambiguous. The CDR3 has 14 residues. V shed 2 bases and J shed 3 bases, with 11 bases lying between them. Germline loops: CDR1 MNHEY, CDR2 SMNVEV (reference sequence).